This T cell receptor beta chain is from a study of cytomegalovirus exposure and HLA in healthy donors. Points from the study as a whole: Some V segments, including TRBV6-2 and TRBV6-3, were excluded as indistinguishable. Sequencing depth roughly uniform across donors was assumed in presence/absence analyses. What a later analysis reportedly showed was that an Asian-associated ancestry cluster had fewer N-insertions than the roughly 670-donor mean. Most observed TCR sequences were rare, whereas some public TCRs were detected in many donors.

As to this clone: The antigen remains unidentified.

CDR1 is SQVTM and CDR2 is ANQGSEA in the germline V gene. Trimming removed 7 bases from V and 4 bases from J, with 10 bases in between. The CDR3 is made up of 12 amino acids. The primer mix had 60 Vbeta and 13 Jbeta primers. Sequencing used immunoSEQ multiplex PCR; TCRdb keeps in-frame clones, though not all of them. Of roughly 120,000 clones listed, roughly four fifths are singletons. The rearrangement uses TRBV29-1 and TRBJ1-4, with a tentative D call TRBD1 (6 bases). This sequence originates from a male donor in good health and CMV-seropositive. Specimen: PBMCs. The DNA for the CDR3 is TGCAGCGCAGGGGAGATTAATGAAAAACTGTTTTTT. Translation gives CSAGEINEKLFF.